One and the same sample provided the 25 T cell receptor beta chains below, sequenced in a study of T cell responses to AZD1222 COVID-19 vaccine. The repertoire was sequenced with immunoSEQ multiplex PCR; TCRdb's copy has only in-frame clones and lacks some. The sample holds 150,000 or so clones, 80% to 95% seen once. Sequenced material: peripheral blood, taken on day 0 of AZD1222 vaccination. These TCRs come from an adult in good health.

The rearrangement links TRBV28 to TRBJ1-4; perhaps TRBD1 as D (5 bases). The ends were cut back, 4 bases at V and 5 bases at J, with 11 bases in the middle. This CDR3 has 14 residues. The germline CDR1 and CDR2 sequences are MDHEN and SYDVKM. CDR3 sequence reads: CASSSGTTNEKLFF. The CDR3 nucleotides are TGTGCCAGCAGTTCCGGGACGACAAATGAAAAACTGTTTTTT. The whole variable domain, remainder taken from reference TRBV28 and TRBJ1-4, is DVKVTQSSRYLVKRTGEKVFLECVQDMDHENMFWYRQDPGLGLRLIYFSYDVKMKEKGDIPEGYSVSREKKERFSLILESASTNQTSMYLCASSSGTTNEKLFFGSGTQLSVL.

The chain links TRBV28 to TRBJ1-1; 12 bases line up with TRBD1. Per germline, CDR1 MDHEN and CDR2 SYDVKM. This CDR3 is 18 amino acids long. Losses at the gene ends were 4 bases for V and 1 base for J; bases not matched to a gene: 10. The CDR3 sequence: CASSSSGTGGKWNTEAFF. In nucleotides, the CDR3 is TGTGCCAGCAGTTCCTCCGGGACAGGGGGCAAGTGGAACACTGAAGCTTTCTTT.

The rearrangement uses TRBV28 and TRBJ1-2, with D perhaps TRBD1 (6 bases). Trimming took off 2 bases at V and 0 bases at J, with 10 bases between the two ends. The CDR3 covers 15 residues. CDR1 MDHEN and CDR2 SYDVKM come from the germline V gene. CDR3 sequence (DNA): TGTGCCAGCAGTTTACCAGGGGATCCTAACTATGGCTACACCTTC. Its protein is CASSLPGDPNYGYTF.

This sequence joins TRBV29-1 and TRBJ2-1; TRBD2 matches 8 bases. Germline trimming cut 6 bases from V and 0 bases from J; bases unmatched to any gene: 4. Germline V lookup: CDR1 SQVTM, CDR2 ANQGSEA. The CDR3 consists of 14 residues. The CDR3 spells CSVPGGASYNEQFF. The CDR3 nucleotides read TGCAGCGTCCCCGGGGGGGCCTCCTACAATGAGCAGTTCTTC.

The chain couples TRBV3-1 (or the pseudogene TRBV3-2) to TRBJ2-3; no firm D call. CDR1 and CDR2 from the germline V gene are LGHDT and YNNKEL (reference sequence). V lost 8 bases and J 3 bases, leaving 12 bases between the germline ends. The CDR3 covers 13 residues. CDR3 loop: CASPGKKTDTQYF. CDR3 DNA sequence: TGTGCCAGCCCCGGAAAAAAGACAGATACGCAGTATTTT.

V usage is TRBV7-6 and J usage is TRBJ2-7; D remains ambiguous. With 4 bases removed from V and 0 bases from J, the gap between germline ends came to 7 bases. There are 13 residues in the CDR3. Germline CDR1 and CDR2: SGHVS and FNYEAQ. This chain's CDR3 is CASSSTNSYEQYF. The CDR3 coding sequence is TGTGCCAGCAGCTCTACTAACTCCTACGAGCAGTACTTC.

The V and J genes are TRBV12-3 or TRBV12-4 and TRBJ2-7; D remains ambiguous. This CDR3 region has 13 residues. V shed 2 bases and J shed 0 bases, with 5 bases lying between them. The chain's CDR3 is CASSLRRSYEQYF. The CDR3 DNA follows: TGTGCCAGCAGTTTAAGGCGCTCCTACGAGCAGTACTTC.

The V and J genes are TRBV6-5 and TRBJ2-1; D tentatively reads TRBD1 or TRBD2 (5 bases each). Trimming left V 8 bases short and J 5 bases short, with 10 bases between. CDR3 length: 12 amino acids. Germline CDR1 reads MNHEY; CDR2 reads SVGAGI. This CDR3 is CASGRGDNEQFF. The CDR3 nucleotides read TGTGCCAGCGGAAGGGGAGACAATGAGCAGTTCTTC.

The J gene is TRBJ1-3, the V gene TRBV2; tentatively, D is TRBD1 (6 bases). Germline loops: CDR1 SNHLY, CDR2 FYNNEI. This CDR3 region has 14 residues. Trimming cost V 9 bases and J 0 bases, with 12 bases left between them. The CDR3 spells CASNRVHSGNTIYF. The CDR3 DNA reads as TGTGCCAGTAACAGGGTACACTCTGGAAACACCATATATTTT.

The genes are TRBV29-1 and TRBJ1-2; 9 bases are a match to TRBD1. The V gene end was trimmed by 7 bases and the J gene end by 4 bases; junction bases not matched to a gene: 7. Germline CDR1 and CDR2: SQVTM and ANQGSEA. This CDR3 has 13 residues. DNA for the CDR3: TGCAGCGCGGGACAGGGAAGGAGCTATGGCTACACCTTC. As protein: CSAGQGRSYGYTF. Looking up the rest from reference TRBV29-1 and TRBJ1-2 gives the full variable domain: SAVISQKPSRDICQRGTSLTIQCQVDSQVTMMFWYRQQPGQSLTLIATANQGSEATYESGFVIDKFPISRPNLTFSTLTVSNMSPEDSSIYLCSAGQGRSYGYTFGSGTRLTVV.

V and J are TRBV18 and TRBJ2-1, with TRBD2 as a possible D gene (6 bases). CDR1 and CDR2 (germline): KGHSH, LQKENI. CDR3 length equals 17 residues. Trimming took off 3 bases at V and 7 bases at J, with 22 bases between the two ends. CDR3 region: CASSPQGGALGRNEQFF. CDR3 DNA: TGTGCCAGCTCACCTCAGGGCGGGGCCCTGGGGAGGAATGAGCAGTTCTTC. The whole variable domain, filled in from reference TRBV18 and TRBJ2-1, reads NAGVMQNPRHLVRRRGQEARLRCSPMKGHSHVYWYRQLPEEGLKFMVYLQKENIIDESGMPKERFSAEFPKEGPSILRIQQVVRGDSAAYFCASSPQGGALGRNEQFFGPGTRLTVL.

The V call is TRBV5-4, the J call TRBJ2-2, with 7 positions matching TRBD2. The germline CDR1 and CDR2 sequences are SGHNT and YYREEE (reference sequence). Trimming removed 1 base from V and 4 bases from J; junction bases left unmatched: 4. This CDR3 contains 15 residues. The chain's CDR3 is CASSLFSGVTGELFF. DNA for the CDR3: TGTGCCAGCAGCTTGTTCAGCGGGGTCACCGGGGAGCTGTTTTTT.

The chain uses TRBV10-3 and TRBJ2-7, with D uncertain. The CDR3 runs 12 residues. Germline assignment: CDR1 ENHRY and CDR2 SYGVKD. The ends were cut back, 2 bases at V and 6 bases at J, with 8 bases in the middle. The CDR3 DNA follows: TGTGCCATCAGTGAGAGAGCTAGCGAGCAGTACTTC. Its translation is CAISERASEQYF.

V and J are TRBV2 and TRBJ2-3, with a weak D call TRBD2 (6 bases). Germline CDR1 reads SNHLY; CDR2 reads FYNNEI. V was cut by 7 bases and J by 1 base, with 12 bases left in between. This CDR3 contains 14 residues. CDR3 sequence: CASMLSGGTDTQYF. The CDR3 nucleotides read TGTGCCAGCATGCTTAGCGGCGGCACAGATACGCAGTATTTT.

The chain combines TRBV5-1 with TRBJ1-5; D unresolved. This CDR3 region has 14 residues. The germline CDR1 and CDR2 sequences are SGHRS and YFSETQ. Trimming took off 0 bases at V and 4 bases at J, with 8 bases between the two ends. DNA for the CDR3: TGCGCCAGCAGCTTGGACAACCTAAATCAGCCCCAGCATTTT. Protein: CASSLDNLNQPQHF.

The rearrangement links TRBV3-1 (or the pseudogene TRBV3-2) to TRBJ1-5, with a tentative D call TRBD1 (5 bases). This CDR3 has 12 residues. Germline V lookup: CDR1 LGHDT, CDR2 YNNKEL (reference sequence). V lost 3 bases and J lost 6, with 6 bases in between. The CDR3 protein is CASSHQGQPQHF. In DNA, the CDR3 is TGTGCCAGCAGCCATCAGGGTCAGCCCCAGCATTTT.

J is TRBJ2-3 and V is TRBV4-1; weak D call: TRBD2 (5 bases). V lost 1 base and J lost 8, with 13 bases in between. This CDR3 spans 14 amino acids. Germline V gene data show CDR1 as MGHRA and CDR2 as YSYEKL. The CDR3 DNA reads as TGCGCCAGCAGCCAAGTCCCGGGAACGGGTACGCAGTATTTT. Amino acid sequence: CASSQVPGTGTQYF.

This rearrangement joins TRBV6-1 to TRBJ1-6, with D tentatively TRBD1 (6 bases). V was cut by 2 bases and J by 4 bases, with 9 bases left in between. CDR3 length equals 15 residues. Germline CDR1 MNHNS, CDR2 SASEGT. CDR3 loop: CASSEPGQYNSPLHF. Here the CDR3 DNA reads TGTGCCAGCAGTGAACCTGGACAGTATAATTCACCCCTCCACTTT.

CDR3 nucleotide sequence: TGTGCCAGCACGATTTATTCAGGTTCCTACAATGAGCAGTTCTTC. Protein product: CASTIYSGSYNEQFF. The rearrangement links TRBV2 to TRBJ2-1; the D is unclear. This CDR3 comprises 15 residues. Germline values: CDR1 SNHLY, CDR2 FYNNEI. Deletions cut 7 bases from V and 1 base from J, with 14 bases between.

The chain carries TRBV2 and TRBJ1-5, with D perhaps TRBD1 (6 bases). The germline V gene encodes CDR1 SNHLY and CDR2 FYNNEI. CDR3 length equals 15 residues. V lost 6 bases and J lost 4, with 16 bases in between. CDR3 sequence (DNA): TGTGCCAGCAGCCCCTCGGGGGCACGTAATCAGCCCCAGCATTTT. It codes for CASSPSGARNQPQHF.

The V gene is TRBV5-4, the J gene TRBJ1-2, with a possible D match to TRBD1 (6 bases). Germline loops: CDR1 SGHNT, CDR2 YYREEE (reference sequence). The V end was cut by 3 bases, the J end by 2 bases, with 14 bases between. The CDR3 spans 15 residues. In DNA form, the CDR3 reads TGTGCCAGCAGCTGGACAGTTGGGGTCAACTATGGCTACACCTTC. Its protein product is CASSWTVGVNYGYTF. Full variable domain (remainder filled in from reference TRBV5-4 and TRBJ1-2): ETGVTQSPTHLIKTRGQQVTLRCSSQSGHNTVSWYQQALGQGPQFIFQYYREEENGRGNFPPRFSGLQFPNYSSELNVNALELDDSALYLCASSWTVGVNYGYTFGSGTRLTVV.

V usage is TRBV28 and J usage is TRBJ1-3; D is unclear. The V end was cut by 6 bases, the J end by 2 bases, with 14 bases between. This CDR3 region has 15 residues. Germline V gene lookup returns CDR1 MDHEN and CDR2 SYDVKM. This CDR3 is CASRPFDSPGNTIYF. The CDR3 nucleotides read TGTGCCAGCAGACCGTTCGATTCCCCTGGAAACACCATATATTTT. The complete variable domain, with remaining parts taken from reference TRBV28 and TRBJ1-3, reads DVKVTQSSRYLVKRTGEKVFLECVQDMDHENMFWYRQDPGLGLRLIYFSYDVKMKEKGDIPEGYSVSREKKERFSLILESASTNQTSMYLCASRPFDSPGNTIYFGEGSWLTVV.

V is TRBV6-5 and J is TRBJ2-3, with 7 bases that match TRBD2. Germline assignment: CDR1 MNHEY and CDR2 SVGAGI. V gave up 4 bases and J gave up 0 bases; unmatched junction bases: 4. The length of the CDR3 is 15 residues. CDR3 protein: CASSSLALSTDTQYF. The CDR3, as DNA: TGTGCCAGCAGTTCACTAGCGCTTAGCACAGATACGCAGTATTTT.

V and J are TRBV28 and TRBJ1-2, with a tentative D call TRBD1 (6 bases). The CDR3 loop spans 13 amino acids. The germline CDR1 and CDR2 sequences are MDHEN and SYDVKM. Trimming pared 1 base from V and 7 bases from J, leaving 10 bases between. This chain's CDR3 is CASSLFQGLGYTF. For the CDR3, the DNA is TGTGCCAGCAGTTTATTCCAGGGGCTTGGCTACACCTTC.

CDR3 nucleotide sequence: TGTGCCAGCAGCACTGGACAGGGGCCCTTGGACGAGCAGTACTTC. This translates into CASSTGQGPLDEQYF. The J gene is TRBJ2-7, the V gene TRBV21-1; the DNA was not compared with TRBD1, the D call given in the table. TRBV21-1 is a pseudogene. The CDR3 has 15 residues.